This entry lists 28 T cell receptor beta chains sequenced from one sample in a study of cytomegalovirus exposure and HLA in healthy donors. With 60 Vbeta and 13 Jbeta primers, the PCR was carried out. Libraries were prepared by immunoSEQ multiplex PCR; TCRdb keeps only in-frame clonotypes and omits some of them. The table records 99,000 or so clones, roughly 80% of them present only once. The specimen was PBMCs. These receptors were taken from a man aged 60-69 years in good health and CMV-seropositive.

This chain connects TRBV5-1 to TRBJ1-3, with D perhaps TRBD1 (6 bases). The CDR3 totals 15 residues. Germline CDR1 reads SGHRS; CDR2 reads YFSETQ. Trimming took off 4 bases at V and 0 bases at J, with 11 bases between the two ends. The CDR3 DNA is TGCGCCAGCAGCACAACAGGGATCTCTGGAAACACCATATATTTT. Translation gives CASSTTGISGNTIYF.

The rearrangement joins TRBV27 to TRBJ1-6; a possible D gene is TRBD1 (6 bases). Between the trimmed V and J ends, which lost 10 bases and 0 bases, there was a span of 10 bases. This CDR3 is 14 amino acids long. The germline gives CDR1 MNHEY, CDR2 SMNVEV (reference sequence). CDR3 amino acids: CAIGRGSYNSPLHF. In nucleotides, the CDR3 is TGTGCCATCGGCAGGGGCTCCTATAATTCACCCCTCCACTTT.

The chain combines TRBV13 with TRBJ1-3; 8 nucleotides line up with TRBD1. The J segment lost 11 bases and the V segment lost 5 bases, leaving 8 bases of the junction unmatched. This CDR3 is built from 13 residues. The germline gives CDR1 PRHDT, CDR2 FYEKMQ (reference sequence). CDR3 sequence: CASSTHQGASIYF. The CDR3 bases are TGTGCCAGCAGCACCCACCAGGGGGCCTCCATATATTTT.

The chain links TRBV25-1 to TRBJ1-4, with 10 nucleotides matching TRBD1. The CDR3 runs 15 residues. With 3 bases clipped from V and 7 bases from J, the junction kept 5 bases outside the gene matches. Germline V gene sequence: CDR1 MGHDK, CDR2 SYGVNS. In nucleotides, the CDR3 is TGTGCCAGCAGTGATTCGGGGACAGGGGTTGAAAAACTGTTTTTT. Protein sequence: CASSDSGTGVEKLFF.

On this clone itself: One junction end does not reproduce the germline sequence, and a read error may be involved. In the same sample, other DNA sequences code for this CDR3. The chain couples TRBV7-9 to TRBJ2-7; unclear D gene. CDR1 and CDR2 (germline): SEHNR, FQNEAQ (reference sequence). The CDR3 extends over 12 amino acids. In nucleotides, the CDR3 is TGTTCCAGCAGCTTAGCCCTCGGCGAGCAGTACTTC. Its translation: CSSSLALGEQYF.

The CDR3 reads CASSSGLAGLETQYF. CDR3 nucleotides: TGTGCCAGCAGTTCGGGACTAGCGGGGTTGGAGACCCAGTACTTC. The chain uses TRBV6-6 and TRBJ2-5; TRBD2 agrees at 13 bases. V dropped 4 bases and J dropped 5; count of bases not matched to a gene: 4. This CDR3 comprises 15 residues. Germline assignment: CDR1 MNHNY and CDR2 SVGAGI (reference sequence).

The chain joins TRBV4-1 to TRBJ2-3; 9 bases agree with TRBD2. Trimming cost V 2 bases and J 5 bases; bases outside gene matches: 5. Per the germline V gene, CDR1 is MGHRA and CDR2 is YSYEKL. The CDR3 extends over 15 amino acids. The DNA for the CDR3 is TGCGCCAGCAGCCAAAGAACTAGCGGGTTAGATACGCAGTATTTT. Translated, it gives CASSQRTSGLDTQYF.

The CDR3 is CAIRIQGSGEQYF. CDR3 coding DNA: TGTGCCATCAGGATACAGGGTTCCGGCGAGCAGTACTTC. V usage is TRBV10-3 and J usage is TRBJ2-7; the D gene is possibly TRBD1 (6 bases). Germline V gene lookup returns CDR1 ENHRY and CDR2 SYGVKD. The CDR3 is made up of 13 amino acids. Trimming stripped 6 bases from V and 6 bases from J, with 15 bases between.

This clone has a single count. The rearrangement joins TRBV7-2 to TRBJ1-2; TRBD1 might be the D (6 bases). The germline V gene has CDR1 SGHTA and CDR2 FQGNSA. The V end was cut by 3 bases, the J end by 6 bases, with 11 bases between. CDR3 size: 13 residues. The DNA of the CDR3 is TGTGCCAGCAGCTTCTCCAACAGGGATGGCTACACCTTC. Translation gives CASSFSNRDGYTF.

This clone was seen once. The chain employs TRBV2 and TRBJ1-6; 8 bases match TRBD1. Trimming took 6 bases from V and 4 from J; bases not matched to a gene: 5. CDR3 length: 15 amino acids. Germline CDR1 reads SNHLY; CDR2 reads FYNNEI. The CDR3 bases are TGTGCCAGCAGGGAACAGGGGGTTTATAATTCACCCCTCCACTTT. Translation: CASREQGVYNSPLHF.

CDR3 in amino acids: CASRAGGRASTDTQYF. In DNA form, the CDR3 reads TGTGCCAGCAGGGCGGGGGGCCGTGCTAGCACAGATACGCAGTATTTT. The gene calls are TRBV2 and TRBJ2-3; 8 nucleotides match TRBD2. J gave up 0 bases and V 6 bases, and 8 bases lay outside the gene matches. This CDR3 comprises 16 residues. CDR1 and CDR2 from the germline V gene are SNHLY and FYNNEI.

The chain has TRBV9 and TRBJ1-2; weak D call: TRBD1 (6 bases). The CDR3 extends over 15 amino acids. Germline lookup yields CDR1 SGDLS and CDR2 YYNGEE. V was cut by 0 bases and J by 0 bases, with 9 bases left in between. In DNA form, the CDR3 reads TGTGCCAGCAGCGTAGGGACAGAGCCTAACTATGGCTACACCTTC. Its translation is CASSVGTEPNYGYTF.

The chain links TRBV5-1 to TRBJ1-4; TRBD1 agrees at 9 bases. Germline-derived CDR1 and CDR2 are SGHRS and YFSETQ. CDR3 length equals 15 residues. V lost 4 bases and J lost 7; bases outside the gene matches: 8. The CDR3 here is CASSQEGQGSEKLFF. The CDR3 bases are TGCGCCAGCAGCCAGGAAGGACAGGGGAGTGAAAAACTGTTTTTT.

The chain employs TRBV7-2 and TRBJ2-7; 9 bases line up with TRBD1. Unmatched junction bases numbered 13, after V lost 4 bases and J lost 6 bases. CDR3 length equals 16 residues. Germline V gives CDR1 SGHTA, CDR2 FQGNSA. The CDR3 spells CASSSPTGTGLGEQYF. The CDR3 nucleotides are TGTGCCAGCAGCTCCCCAACCGGGACAGGGCTTGGCGAGCAGTACTTC.

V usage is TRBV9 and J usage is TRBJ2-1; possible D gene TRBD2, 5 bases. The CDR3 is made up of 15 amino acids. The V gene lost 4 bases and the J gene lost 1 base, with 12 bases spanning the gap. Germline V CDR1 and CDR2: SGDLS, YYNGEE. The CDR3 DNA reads TGTGCCAGCAGCAAAGAATCGGGGTCCTACAATGAGCAGTTCTTC. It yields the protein CASSKESGSYNEQFF.

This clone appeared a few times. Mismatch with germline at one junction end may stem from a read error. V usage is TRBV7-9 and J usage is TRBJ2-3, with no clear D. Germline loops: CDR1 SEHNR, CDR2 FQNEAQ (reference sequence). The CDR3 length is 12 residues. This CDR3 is CSSSFHTDTQYF. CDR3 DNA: TGTTCCAGCAGCTTTCACACAGATACGCAGTATTTT.

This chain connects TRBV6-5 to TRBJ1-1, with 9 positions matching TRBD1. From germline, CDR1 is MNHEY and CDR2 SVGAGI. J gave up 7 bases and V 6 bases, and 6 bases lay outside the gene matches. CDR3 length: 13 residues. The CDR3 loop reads CASSDRGRGEAFF. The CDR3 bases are TGTGCCAGCAGCGACAGGGGGAGGGGTGAAGCTTTCTTT.

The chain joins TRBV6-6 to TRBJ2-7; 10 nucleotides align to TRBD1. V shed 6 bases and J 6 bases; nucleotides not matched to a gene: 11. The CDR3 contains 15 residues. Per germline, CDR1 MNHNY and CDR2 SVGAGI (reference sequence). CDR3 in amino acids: CASSPATGTGAEQYF. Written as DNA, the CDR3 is TGTGCCAGCAGCCCTGCCACCGGGACAGGGGCCGAGCAGTACTTC.

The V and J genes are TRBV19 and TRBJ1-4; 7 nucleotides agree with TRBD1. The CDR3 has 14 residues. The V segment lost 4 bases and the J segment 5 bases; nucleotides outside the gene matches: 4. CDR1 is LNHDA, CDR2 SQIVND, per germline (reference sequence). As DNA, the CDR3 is TGTGCCAGTAGTACGGGACAGACGAATGAAAAACTGTTTTTT. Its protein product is CASSTGQTNEKLFF.

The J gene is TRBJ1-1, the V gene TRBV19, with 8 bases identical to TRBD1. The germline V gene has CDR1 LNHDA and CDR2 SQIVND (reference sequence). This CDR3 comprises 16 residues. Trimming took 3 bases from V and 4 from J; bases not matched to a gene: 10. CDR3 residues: CASSIIAGGQGTEAFF. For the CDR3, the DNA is TGTGCCAGTAGTATTATCGCAGGGGGCCAGGGCACTGAAGCTTTCTTT. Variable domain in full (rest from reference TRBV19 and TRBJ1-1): DGGITQSPKYLFRKEGQNVTLSCEQNLNHDAMYWYRQDPGQGLRLIYYSQIVNDFQKGDIAEGYSVSREKKESFPLTVTSAQKNPTAFYLCASSIIAGGQGTEAFFGQGTRLTVV.

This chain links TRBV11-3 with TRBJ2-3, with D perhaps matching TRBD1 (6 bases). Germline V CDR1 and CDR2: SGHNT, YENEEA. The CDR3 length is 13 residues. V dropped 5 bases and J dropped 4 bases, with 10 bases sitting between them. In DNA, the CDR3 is TGTGCCAGCAGCACAGAGGGGGCAGATACGCAGTATTTT. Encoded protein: CASSTEGADTQYF.

CDR3 DNA: TGTGCCAGCAGTGTAGACAGGGCCTACGAGCAGTACTTC. Residues: CASSVDRAYEQYF. The J gene is TRBJ2-7, the V gene TRBV6-6; TRBD1 matches at 7 bases. Germline CDR1 is MNHNY and CDR2 is SVGAGI (reference sequence). V dropped 5 bases and J dropped 2; count of bases not matched to a gene: 3. This CDR3 spans 13 amino acids.

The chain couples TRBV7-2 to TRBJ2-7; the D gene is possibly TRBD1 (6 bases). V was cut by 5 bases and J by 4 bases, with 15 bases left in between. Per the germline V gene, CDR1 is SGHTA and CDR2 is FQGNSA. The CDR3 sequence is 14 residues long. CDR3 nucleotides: TGTGCCAGCAGCCCCGACAGGCTGAGATACGAGCAGTACTTC. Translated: CASSPDRLRYEQYF.

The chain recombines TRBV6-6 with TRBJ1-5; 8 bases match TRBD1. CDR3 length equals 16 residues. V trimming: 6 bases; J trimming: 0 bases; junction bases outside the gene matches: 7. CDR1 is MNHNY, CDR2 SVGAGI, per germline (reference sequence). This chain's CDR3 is CASRRTGRDSNQPQHF. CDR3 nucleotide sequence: TGTGCCAGCAGGCGGACAGGGAGGGATAGCAATCAGCCCCAGCATTTT.

In DNA form, the CDR3 reads TGTGCCAGCAGCCGACAGGGGACACTATCGTACGAGCAGTACTTC. Protein product: CASSRQGTLSYEQYF. The chain links TRBV5-8 to TRBJ2-7, with TRBD1 matching 8 bases. There are 15 residues in the CDR3. Germline-derived CDR1 and CDR2 are SGHTS and YDEGEE. V shed 4 bases, J shed 4 bases, and the junction held 10 bases outside the gene matches.

The DNA of the CDR3 is TGCGCCAGCAGCCTTGGACTAGCGGGGGGCCCTAGCTCCTACAATGAGCAGTTCTTC. This sequence encodes CASSLGLAGGPSSYNEQFF. V gene TRBV5-1 combines with J gene TRBJ2-1; 14 bases are shared with TRBD2. Germline values: CDR1 SGHRS, CDR2 YFSETQ. The CDR3 runs to 19 residues. V was pared by 4 bases and J by 0 bases, with 9 bases of the junction left unmatched.

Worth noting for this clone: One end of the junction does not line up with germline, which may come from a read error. The CDR3 DNA is TGTTCCAGCAGCACGACAGGGGGCCAGGATGAAAAACTGTTTTTT. The encoded protein is CSSSTTGGQDEKLFF. The chain recombines TRBV7-9 with TRBJ1-4, with 10 bases matching TRBD1. From germline, CDR1 is SEHNR and CDR2 FQNEAQ (reference sequence). The CDR3 loop spans 15 amino acids.

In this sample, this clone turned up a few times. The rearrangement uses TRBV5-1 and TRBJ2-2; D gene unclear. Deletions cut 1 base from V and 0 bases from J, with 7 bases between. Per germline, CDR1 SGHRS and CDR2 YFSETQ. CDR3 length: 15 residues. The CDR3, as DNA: TGCGCCAGCAGCTTGTATCAGACGAACACCGGGGAGCTGTTTTTT. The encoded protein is CASSLYQTNTGELFF. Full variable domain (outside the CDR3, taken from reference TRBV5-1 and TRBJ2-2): KAGVTQTPRYLIKTRGQQVTLSCSPISGHRSVSWYQQTPGQGLQFLFEYFSETQRNKGNFPGRFSGRQFSNSRSEMNVSTLELGDSALYLCASSLYQTNTGELFFGEGSRLTVL.